A single sample gave rise to the 10 T cell receptor beta chains below, sequenced in a study of PD-L1 blockade in urothelial cancer. Measured with immunoSEQ multiplex PCR; TCRdb has only the in-frame clones, and not every one. This table has 85,000 to 100,000 clones, more than 75% appearing once. Stated time point: pretreatment peripheral blood. This specimen was PBMCs, taken around atezolizumab (anti-PD-L1) treatment. These receptors were taken from a man aged 60 to 69 with urothelial cancer.

This clone appeared a single time. The V and J genes are TRBV11-2 and TRBJ2-3; a weak D match, TRBD2 (5 bases). CDR3 length equals 14 residues. The germline V and J ends were trimmed by 4 bases and 6 bases, with 14 bases remaining between them. Germline V CDR1 and CDR2: SGHAT, FQNNGV. The chain's CDR3 is CASSSQRSVDTQYF. As DNA, the CDR3 is TGTGCCAGCAGCTCCCAGCGGAGTGTGGATACGCAGTATTTT.

The chain employs TRBV5-1 and TRBJ1-6; 8 nucleotides agree with TRBD1. The V gene's germline CDR1 is SGHRS and CDR2 YFSETQ. V was pared by 0 bases and J by 9 bases, with 8 bases of the junction left unmatched. This CDR3 has 16 residues. As DNA, the CDR3 is TGCGCCAGCAGCTTGGCCATATCCGGGACAGGTTCACCCCTCCACTTT. Protein product: CASSLAISGTGSPLHF.

This sequence joins TRBV7-9 and TRBJ2-5; 8 bases are a match to TRBD1. Per the germline V gene, CDR1 is SEHNR and CDR2 is FQNEAQ (reference sequence). Trimming removed 5 bases from V and 3 bases from J; junction bases left unmatched: 5. CDR3 length: 14 residues. The CDR3, as DNA: TGTGCCAGCAGCCTCACAGGGGGGAAAGAGACCCAGTACTTC. This codes for CASSLTGGKETQYF. Filled out from reference TRBV7-9 and TRBJ2-5, the complete variable domain reads DTGVSQNPRHKITKRGQNVTFRCDPISEHNRLYWYRQTLGQGPEFLTYFQNEAQLEKSRLLSDRFSAERPKGSFSTLEIQRTEQGDSAMYLCASSLTGGKETQYFGPGTRLLVL.

This clone was seen a few times. The chain recombines TRBV5-5 with TRBJ2-1; 8 bases align to TRBD2. CDR1 SGHKS and CDR2 YYEKEE come from the germline V gene (reference sequence). This CDR3 has 15 amino acids. V lost 8 bases and J lost 7; bases outside the gene matches: 14. The DNA for the CDR3 is TGTGCCAGTCTGTCTGTGGCGGGAGGACGTAATGAGCAGTTCTTC. Protein: CASLSVAGGRNEQFF. The whole variable domain, filled in from reference TRBV5-5 and TRBJ2-1, reads DAGVTQSPTHLIKTRGQQVTLRCSPISGHKSVSWYQQVLGQGPQFIFQYYEKEERGRGNFPDRFSARQFPNYSSELNVNALLLGDSALYLCASLSVAGGRNEQFFGPGTRLTVL.

The chain joins TRBV4-3 to TRBJ2-7; TRBD1 agrees at 8 bases. The CDR3 spans 14 residues. From germline, CDR1 is LGHNA and CDR2 YSLEER. V trimming: 1 base; J trimming: 4 bases; junction bases outside the gene matches: 3. The CDR3 sequence: CASSQGTGTYEQYF. The CDR3 DNA reads TGCGCCAGCAGCCAAGGGACAGGGACTTACGAGCAGTACTTC.

The V and J genes are TRBV18 and TRBJ2-2, with 8 bases that match TRBD1. This CDR3 has 18 residues. Germline values: CDR1 KGHSH, CDR2 LQKENI. The junction had 11 bases not matched to a gene; V was cut back by 2 bases and J by 3 bases. The CDR3 bases are TGTGCCAGCTCACCAATCAGTAGGACAGGGACCGACACCGGGGAGCTGTTTTTT. It translates to CASSPISRTGTDTGELFF.

The chain recombines TRBV7-2 with TRBJ2-7; D is possibly TRBD2 (6 bases). Germline loops: CDR1 SGHTA, CDR2 FQGNSA. This CDR3 is 12 amino acids long. V dropped 6 bases and J dropped 8 bases, with 14 bases sitting between them. This chain's CDR3 is CASRGLPTKQYF. CDR3 DNA sequence: TGTGCCAGCAGGGGACTTCCTACGAAGCAGTACTTC.

The chain combines TRBV27 with TRBJ2-3, with D perhaps TRBD2 (5 bases). In germline, CDR1 is MNHEY, CDR2 SMNVEV (reference sequence). Trimming took 4 bases from V and 14 from J, leaving 22 bases between them. The CDR3 is 14 amino acids. The CDR3 DNA is TGTGCCAGCAGTTGGCGGGTAACCTCTCGCCCTAGGTATTTT. The encoded protein is CASSWRVTSRPRYF.

V usage is TRBV11-2 and J usage is TRBJ2-2, with 11 bases aligning to TRBD2. This CDR3 comprises 17 residues. V gave up 1 base and J gave up 7 bases; unmatched junction bases: 8. CDR1 SGHAT and CDR2 FQNNGV come from the germline V gene. The CDR3, as DNA: TGTGCCAGCAGCTTAGTTGTCGCTAGCGGGAGGATCGGGGAGCTGTTTTTT. Translating gives CASSLVVASGRIGELFF. Full variable domain (remainder filled in from reference TRBV11-2 and TRBJ2-2): EAGVAQSPRYKIIEKRQSVAFWCNPISGHATLYWYQQILGQGPKLLIQFQNNGVVDDSQLPKDRFSAERLKGVDSTLKIQPAKLEDSAVYLCASSLVVASGRIGELFFGEGSRLTVL.

The rearrangement uses TRBV2 and TRBJ1-6; D remains ambiguous. The CDR3 is made up of 12 amino acids. Germline V gene lookup returns CDR1 SNHLY and CDR2 FYNNEI. The ends were cut back, 7 bases at V and 6 bases at J, with 7 bases in the middle. CDR3 nucleotides: TGTGCCAGCAATCTCTTTAATTCACCCCTCCACTTT. It is translated as CASNLFNSPLHF.